The rows below give T cell receptor beta chains drawn from one sample of a study of control samples from healthy donors and cancer patients. Sequenced by immunoSEQ multiplex PCR; TCRdb stores in-frame clones only, minus some. The data show roughly 120,000 clones, with over 90% seen just once and about 2.6% held by the top ten. The sequenced sample consisted of blood. The receptors originated from a man younger than 45 in good health. CDR3s include the opening cysteine and the closing phenylalanine or tryptophan.

>TRBJ2-7|TRBV3-1/TRBV3-2
CASSLLMRGGEQYF
>TRBJ1-2|TRBV18
CASLGGSDYGYTF
>TRBJ2-6|TRBV24-1
CATSDPPGQGFAGANVLTF
>TRBJ1-2|TRBV19
CASSTRQANYGYTF
>TRBJ2-7|TRBV28
CASSYGGVFLEQYF
>TRBJ1-3|TRBV7-9
CASSLGSNTIYF
>TRBJ1-4|TRBV9
CASSPFPTGLNEKLFF
>TRBJ1-1|TRBV5-1
CASSLLQTSTEAFF
>TRBJ1-5|TRBV7-2
CASSPFNQPQHF
>TRBJ2-2|TRBV6-6
CASSQDGYANTGELFF
>TRBJ2-3|TRBV7-9
CASSLEGSTDTQYF
>TRBJ2-1|TRBV7-6
CASSSGTARYNEQFF
>TRBJ2-1|TRBV9
CASSADPSRGGGARSNEQFF
>TRBJ1-6|TRBV27
CASTPQGGSPLHF
>TRBJ1-3|TRBV18
CASSPKGPQSSGNTIYF
>TRBJ2-1|TRBV5-1
CASSPASGGNEQFF
>TRBJ1-2|TRBV4-2
CASSQEKGADYGYTF
>TRBJ1-1|TRBV5-1
CASSTNTGTVQAFF
>TRBJ1-1|TRBV9
CASSYSNTEAFF
>TRBJ1-2|TRBV28
CASSFSGRTNYGYTF
>TRBJ1-2|TRBV4-1
CASSHRGPASGNYGYTF
>TRBJ2-5|TRBV4-1
CASSQGAGAGETQYF
>TRBJ1-1|TRBV18
CASSPLAAMNTEAFF
>TRBJ1-2|TRBV7-8
CASSDGTGNYGYTF
>TRBJ2-3|TRBV6-1
CASSEEGGAAYTQYF
>TRBJ1-1|TRBV7-9
CASSLGTGGENTEAFF
>TRBJ2-1|TRBV19
CASSIGPGNEQFF
>TRBJ2-1|TRBV10-3
CAIRSTSGGLSSYNEQFF
>TRBJ2-1|TRBV7-9
CASSPERTLSSYNEQFF
>TRBJ2-5|TRBV7-9
CASSLSSRSQETQYF
>TRBJ1-4|TRBV27
CASRDTWEKLFF
>TRBJ2-3|TRBV7-3
CASSPQIAASTDTQYF